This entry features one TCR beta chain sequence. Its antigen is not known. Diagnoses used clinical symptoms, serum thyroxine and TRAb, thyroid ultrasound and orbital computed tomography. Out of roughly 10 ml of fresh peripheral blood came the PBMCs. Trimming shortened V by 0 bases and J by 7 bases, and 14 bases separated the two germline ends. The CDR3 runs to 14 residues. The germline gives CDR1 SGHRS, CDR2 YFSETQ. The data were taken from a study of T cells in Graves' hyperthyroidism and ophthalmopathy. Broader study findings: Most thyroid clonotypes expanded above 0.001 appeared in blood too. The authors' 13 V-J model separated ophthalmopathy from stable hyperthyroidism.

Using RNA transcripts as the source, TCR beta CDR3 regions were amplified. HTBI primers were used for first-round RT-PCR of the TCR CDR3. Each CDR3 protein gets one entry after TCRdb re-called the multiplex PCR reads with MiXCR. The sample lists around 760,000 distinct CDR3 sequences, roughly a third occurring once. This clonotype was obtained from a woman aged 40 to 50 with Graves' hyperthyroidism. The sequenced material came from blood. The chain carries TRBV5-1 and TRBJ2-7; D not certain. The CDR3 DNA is TGCGCCAGCAGCTTGGAAGGGTTCTCGGGTGAGCAGTACTTC. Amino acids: CASSLEGFSGEQYF. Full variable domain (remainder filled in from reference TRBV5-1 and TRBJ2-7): KAGVTQTPRYLIKTRGQQVTLSCSPISGHRSVSWYQQTPGQGLQFLFEYFSETQRNKGNFPGRFSGRQFSNSRSEMNVSTLELGDSALYLCASSLEGFSGEQYFGPGTRLTVT.